Listed here are 6 T cell receptor beta chains from one sample, sequenced in a study of cytomegalovirus exposure and HLA in healthy donors. The PCR was carried out with 60 Vbeta primers and 13 Jbeta primers. The table came from immunoSEQ multiplex PCR; TCRdb's copy has only in-frame clones and leaves some out. The data show about 130,000 clones, 76% seen once. The sequencing sample was made of PBMCs. Receptors were obtained from a man aged 40-49 years in good health and CMV-seronegative.

The rearrangement links TRBV27 to TRBJ2-5; 10 positions agree with TRBD2. Germline CDR1 reads MNHEY; CDR2 reads SMNVEV (reference sequence). The CDR3 spans 13 residues. V lost 5 bases to trimming and J lost 5 bases; unmatched junction nucleotides: 2. The CDR3 loop is CASSKREGETQYF. The CDR3, as DNA: TGTGCCAGCAGTAAGCGGGAGGGGGAGACCCAGTACTTC.

DNA of the CDR3: TGTGCCAGCAGCTTGGGGGACAGGAACACCGGGGAGCTGTTTTTT. Protein sequence: CASSLGDRNTGELFF. The chain has TRBV5-6 and TRBJ2-2, with 7 bases lining up with TRBD1. Per germline, CDR1 SGHDT and CDR2 YYEEEE. The CDR3 has 15 amino acids. V lost 0 bases to trimming and J lost 1 base; unmatched junction nucleotides: 0.

V gene TRBV28 combines with J gene TRBJ2-5; TRBD1 matches at 10 bases. Matching the DNA end better, TRBJ2-7 makes the J call doubtful. Germline-derived CDR1 and CDR2 are MDHEN and SYDVKM. CDR3 length equals 14 residues. CDR3 sequence (DNA): TGTGCCAGCAGTTTTGGGACAGGGGTGAGCGAGCAGTACTTC. It translates to CASSFGTGVSEQYF.

This clone has more than one count but fewer than ten. The V gene is TRBV10-3, the J gene TRBJ2-7; 11 positions agree with TRBD2. From germline, CDR1 is ENHRY and CDR2 SYGVKD. V lost 6 bases and J lost 7; bases outside the gene matches: 8. This CDR3 comprises 14 residues. CDR3 region: CAISLTSGTREQYF. CDR3 sequence (DNA): TGTGCCATCAGCCTGACTAGCGGGACACGAGAGCAGTACTTC.

The chain recombines TRBV5-1 with TRBJ2-2, with 12 bases identical to TRBD2. Per germline, CDR1 SGHRS and CDR2 YFSETQ. J was trimmed by 3 bases and V by 1 base; bases with no gene match: 7. The CDR3 spans 18 residues. The CDR3 reads CASSLRLAGGQYTGELFF. CDR3 DNA sequence: TGCGCCAGCAGCTTGCGGCTAGCGGGGGGGCAGTACACCGGGGAGCTGTTTTTT.

The chain uses TRBV28 and TRBJ2-7; D unclear. The V gene lost 2 bases and the J gene lost 3 bases, with 11 bases spanning the gap. CDR1 and CDR2 (germline): MDHEN, SYDVKM. The CDR3 totals 14 residues. The CDR3 bases are TGTGCCAGCAGTTTAGGGCAGTCCTACTACGAGCAGTACTTC. Its translation: CASSLGQSYYEQYF.